These T cell receptor beta chains were read from a single sample in a study of T cell repertoires in cytomegalovirus infection. No antigens are known for them. Via MiXCR, TCRdb re-called the reads, giving one row per CDR3 protein. This sample has about 770,000 distinct CDR3 sequences, with 29% found just once. The sample consisted of cultured CD8+ T cells from PBMCs, taken from culture after CMV antigen stimulation. Source of these receptors: a human donor in good health (CMV status not recorded). Some clones in this sample may be carry-over from other donors' samples. CDR3s include the opening cysteine and the closing phenylalanine or tryptophan. A D gene is named only where the DNA matches it firmly. Clone sizes are given selectively: once, few, many, or a class where the clone is expanded.

clone size	D gene	V gene	J gene	CDR3 DNA	CDR3 protein
.	TRBD1	TRBV12-3/TRBV12-4	TRBJ1-2	TGTACCAGCAGTCCGGGACAGAGACAGGGCTACACCTTC	CTSSPGQRQGYTF
few	.	TRBV12-3/TRBV12-4	TRBJ1-2	TGTGCCAGCAGTTTGGGGACTCACCCAAAGGGCTACACCTTC	CASSLGTHPKGYTF
.	.	TRBV19	TRBJ1-1	TGTGCCAGTAGTATTTGGGGGTTAGGGGACACTGAAGCTTTCTTT	CASSIWGLGDTEAFF
many	.	TRBV7-8	TRBJ2-2	TGTGCCAGCAGCCTACAGGGGAGGACCGGGGAGCTGTTTTTT	CASSLQGRTGELFF
many	.	TRBV28	TRBJ2-2	TGTGCCAGCAGCTTGACAGGGAACACCGGGGAGCTGTTTTTT	CASSLTGNTGELFF
medium-sized	.	TRBV7-6	TRBJ2-7	TGTGCCAGCAGCTTAGACGCTAGGGGAGGCTACGAGCAGTACTTC	CASSLDARGGYEQYF
few	TRBD2	TRBV7-9	TRBJ2-2	TGTGCCAGCAGCTCGAGACTAGCTCCCGGGGAGCTGTTTTTT	CASSSRLAPGELFF
.	.	TRBV6-1	TRBJ1-5	TGTGCCAGCAGCCAGGACAGTATGAGCAATCAGCCCCAGCATTTT	CASSQDSMSNQPQHF
many	.	TRBV7-6	TRBJ1-1	TGTGCCAGCAGCTTAACGGATAGCGCGAACACTGAAGCTTTCTTT	CASSLTDSANTEAFF
few	.	TRBV10-3	TRBJ2-7	TGTGCCATCACTTCCGACAGTTCCTACGAGCAGTACTTC	CAITSDSSYEQYF
.	TRBD1	TRBV5-4	TRBJ2-2	TGTGCCAGCAGCGCCGGGACAGGTTTCAACACCGGGGAGCTGTTTTTT	CASSAGTGFNTGELFF